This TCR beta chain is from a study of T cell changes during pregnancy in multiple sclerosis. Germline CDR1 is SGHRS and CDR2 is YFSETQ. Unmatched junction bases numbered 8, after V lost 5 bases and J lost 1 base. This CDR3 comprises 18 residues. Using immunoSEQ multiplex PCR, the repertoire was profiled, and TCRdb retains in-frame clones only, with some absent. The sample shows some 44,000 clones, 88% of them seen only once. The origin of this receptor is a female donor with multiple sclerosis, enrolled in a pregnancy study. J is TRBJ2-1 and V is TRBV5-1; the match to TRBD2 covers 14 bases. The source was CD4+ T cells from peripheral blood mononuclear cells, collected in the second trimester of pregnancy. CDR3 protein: CASSSGLAGGASYNEQFF. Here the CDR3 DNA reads TGCGCCAGCAGTTCAGGACTAGCGGGAGGAGCATCCTACAATGAGCAGTTCTTC.